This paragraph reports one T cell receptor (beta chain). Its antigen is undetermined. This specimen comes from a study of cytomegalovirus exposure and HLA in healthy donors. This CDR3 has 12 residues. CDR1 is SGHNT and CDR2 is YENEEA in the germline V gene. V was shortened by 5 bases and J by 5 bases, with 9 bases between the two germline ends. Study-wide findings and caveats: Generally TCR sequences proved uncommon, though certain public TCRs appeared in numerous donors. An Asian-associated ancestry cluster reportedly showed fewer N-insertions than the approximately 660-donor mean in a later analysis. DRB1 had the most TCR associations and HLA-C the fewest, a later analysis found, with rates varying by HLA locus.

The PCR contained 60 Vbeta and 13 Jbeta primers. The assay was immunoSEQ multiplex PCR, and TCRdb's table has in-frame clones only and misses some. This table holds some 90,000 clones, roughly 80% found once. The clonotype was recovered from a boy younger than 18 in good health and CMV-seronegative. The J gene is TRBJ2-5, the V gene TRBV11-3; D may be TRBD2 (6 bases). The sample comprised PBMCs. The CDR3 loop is CASSRRGETQYF. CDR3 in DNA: TGTGCCAGCAGCCGCCGGGGGGAGACCCAGTACTTC.